This T cell receptor (beta chain) was obtained from a study of CD8+ T cells in alopecia areata. About the research overall: Among treated patients, oral tofacitinib was administered at 5 to 10 mg twice daily. Treatment ran 6 to 18 months, with 6 months of follow-up afterward. Study conclusions and caveats: Tissue-resident alphabeta T cells belonging to normal skin likewise get sequenced within scalp specimens.

V lost 4 bases to trimming and J lost 7 bases, with 18 bases between them. Germline loops: CDR1 SGHRS, CDR2 YFSETQ. This CDR3 spans 15 amino acids. Concerning this clone: Its target is not known.

Extracted from the samples, RNA was reverse transcribed into cDNA to serve as the sequencing template. Produced via immunoSEQ multiplex PCR; TCRdb's table is partial and in-frame only. The sample has 200,000 to 250,000 clones; more than 45% are singletons. The specimen comprised CD4+ T cells sorted from blood, sampled at week 0. The J gene is TRBJ2-4, the V gene TRBV5-1; TRBD1 is a possible D gene (6 bases). The clonotype comes from a human donor with alopecia areata. The CDR3 region has the DNA TGCGCCAGCAGCCTAACCTCGGGACAAGGCAACATTCAGTACTTC. Translation: CASSLTSGQGNIQYF.